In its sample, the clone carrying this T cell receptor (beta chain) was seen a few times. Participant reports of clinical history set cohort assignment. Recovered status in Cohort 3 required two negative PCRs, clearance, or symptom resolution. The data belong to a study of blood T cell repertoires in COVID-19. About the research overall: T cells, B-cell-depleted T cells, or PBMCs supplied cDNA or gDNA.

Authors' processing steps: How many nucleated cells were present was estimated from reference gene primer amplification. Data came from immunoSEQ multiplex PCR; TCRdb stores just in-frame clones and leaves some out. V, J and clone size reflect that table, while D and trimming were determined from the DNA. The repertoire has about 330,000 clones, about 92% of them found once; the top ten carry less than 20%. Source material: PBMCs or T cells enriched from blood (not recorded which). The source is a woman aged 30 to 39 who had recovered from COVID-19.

In DNA form, the CDR3 reads TGTGCCAGCCGAGAAGGAGGGCTATCAGCTGAAGCTTTCTTT. Translation: CASREGGLSAEAFF. V usage is TRBV19 and J usage is TRBJ1-1, with D unclear. The CDR3 contains 14 residues. The V end was cut by 9 bases, the J end by 6 bases, with 20 bases between. The germline gives CDR1 LNHDA, CDR2 SQIVND (reference sequence).